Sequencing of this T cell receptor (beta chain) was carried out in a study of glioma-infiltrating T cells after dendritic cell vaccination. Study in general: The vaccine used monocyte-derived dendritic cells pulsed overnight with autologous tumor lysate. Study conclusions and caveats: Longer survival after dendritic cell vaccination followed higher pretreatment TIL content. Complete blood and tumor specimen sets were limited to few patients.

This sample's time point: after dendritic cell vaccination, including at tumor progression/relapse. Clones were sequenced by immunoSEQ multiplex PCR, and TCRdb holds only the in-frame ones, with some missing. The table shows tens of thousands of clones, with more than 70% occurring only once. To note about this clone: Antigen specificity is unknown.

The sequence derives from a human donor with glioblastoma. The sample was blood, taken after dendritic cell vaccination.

The CDR3 sequence is CASRFREGSEKLFF. The CDR3 DNA sequence: TGTGCCAGCCGCTTTCGGGAGGGTTCTGAAAAACTGTTTTTT. The J gene is TRBJ1-4, the V gene TRBV6-6; no reliable D call. This CDR3 spans 14 amino acids. From germline, CDR1 is MNHNY and CDR2 SVGAGI (reference sequence). V shed 8 bases and J shed 7 bases, with 17 bases lying between them.